Following are 14 T cell receptor beta chains from one sample sequenced in a study of T cell changes during pregnancy in multiple sclerosis. The table came from immunoSEQ multiplex PCR; TCRdb's copy has only in-frame clones and leaves some out. The table lists 35,000 to 50,000 clones, around 90% of them singletons. This specimen consisted of CD4+ T cells from peripheral blood mononuclear cells, obtained in the second trimester of pregnancy. Receptors originate from a female donor with multiple sclerosis, enrolled in a pregnancy study.

The chain uses TRBV19 and TRBJ1-1, with D hard to call. The V gene's germline CDR1 is LNHDA and CDR2 SQIVND (reference sequence). This CDR3 spans 14 amino acids. V was trimmed by 7 bases and J by 1 base, leaving 13 bases between them. CDR3 in DNA: TGTGCCAGTACTTATTCAGGTGGGAACACTGAAGCTTTCTTT. Translating it yields CASTYSGGNTEAFF. Combining the CDR3 with reference TRBV19 and TRBJ1-1 gives the whole variable domain DGGITQSPKYLFRKEGQNVTLSCEQNLNHDAMYWYRQDPGQGLRLIYYSQIVNDFQKGDIAEGYSVSREKKESFPLTVTSAQKNPTAFYLCASTYSGGNTEAFFGQGTRLTVV.

The V and J genes are TRBV19 and TRBJ2-3, with 9 positions matching TRBD2. The trim removed 4 bases at V and 0 bases at J, leaving 5 bases unmatched. The CDR3 has 16 amino acids. Germline CDR1 reads LNHDA; CDR2 reads SQIVND (reference sequence). The CDR3 DNA sequence: TGTGCCAGTAGTAGTATAGCGGGGGCTAGCACAGATACGCAGTATTTT. Translated: CASSSIAGASTDTQYF.

The rearrangement joins TRBV15 to TRBJ1-5; possible D gene TRBD1, 5 bases. The CDR3 has 17 amino acids. Trimming took 3 bases from V and 1 from J, leaving 16 bases between them. Germline CDR1 and CDR2: LNHNV and YYDKDF (reference sequence). The CDR3 sequence is CATSSHRGGGSNQPQHF. The CDR3 DNA sequence: TGTGCCACCAGCAGCCACCGGGGTGGGGGGAGCAATCAGCCCCAGCATTTT. The full variable domain, with the rest looked up from reference TRBV15 and TRBJ1-5, is DAMVIQNPRYQVTQFGKPVTLSCSQTLNHNVMYWYQQKSSQAPKLLFHYYDKDFNNEADTPDNFQSRRPNTSFCFLDIRSPGLGDTAMYLCATSSHRGGGSNQPQHFGDGTRLSIL.

The CDR3 spells CAWSVLARNTGELFF. CDR3 nucleotides: TGTGCCTGGAGTGTACTAGCGCGAAACACCGGGGAGCTGTTTTTT. The chain joins TRBV30 to TRBJ2-2; 7 nucleotides align to TRBD2. Germline V gives CDR1 GTSNPN, CDR2 SVGIG (reference sequence). The CDR3 is 15 amino acids. The V segment lost 0 bases and the J segment 2 bases; nucleotides outside the gene matches: 3.

The V call is TRBV10-3, the J call TRBJ2-2; TRBD1 matches at 7 bases. J lost 1 base, V lost 6 bases, and 2 bases had no gene match. This CDR3 comprises 14 residues. The germline V gene has CDR1 ENHRY and CDR2 SYGVKD. CDR3 nucleotide sequence: TGTGCCATCAGGGGACAGTTGAACACCGGGGAGCTGTTTTTT. Translated: CAIRGQLNTGELFF.

The chain employs TRBV19 and TRBJ2-1, with D unclear. Germline lookup yields CDR1 LNHDA and CDR2 SQIVND (reference sequence). The CDR3 sequence is 15 residues long. Trimming cost V 5 bases and J 4 bases, with 15 bases left between them. CDR3 bases: TGTGCCAGTAGTCTCGCGACCGACATGTACAATGAGCAGTTCTTC. It codes for CASSLATDMYNEQFF. Together with reference TRBV19 and TRBJ2-1, the CDR3 gives the full variable domain: DGGITQSPKYLFRKEGQNVTLSCEQNLNHDAMYWYRQDPGQGLRLIYYSQIVNDFQKGDIAEGYSVSREKKESFPLTVTSAQKNPTAFYLCASSLATDMYNEQFFGPGTRLTVL.

The rearrangement uses TRBV11-3 and TRBJ2-1; D might be TRBD1 (5 bases). CDR1 is SGHNT and CDR2 is YENEEA in the germline V gene. CDR3 length: 13 amino acids. Trimming cost V 2 bases and J 8 bases, with 10 bases left between them. This chain's CDR3 is CASSLTPGYEQFF. The CDR3 nucleotides read TGTGCCAGCAGCTTAACCCCAGGGTATGAGCAGTTCTTC. Full variable domain (outside the CDR3, taken from reference TRBV11-3 and TRBJ2-1): EAGVVQSPRYKIIEKKQPVAFWCNPISGHNTLYWYLQNLGQGPELLIRYENEEAVDDSQLPKDRFSAERLKGVDSTLKIQPAELGDSAVYLCASSLTPGYEQFFGPGTRLTVL.

The chain employs TRBV28 and TRBJ1-1; D not resolved. V lost 3 bases, J lost 2 bases, and 19 bases lay in between. Germline V CDR1 and CDR2: MDHEN, SYDVKM. This CDR3 region has 17 residues. The CDR3 sequence is CASSFSSALSYNTEAFF. The CDR3 DNA reads as TGTGCCAGCAGTTTTTCTTCCGCCCTATCATATAACACTGAAGCTTTCTTT.

This clone was found a few times. The genes are TRBV28 and TRBJ1-4, with D maybe TRBD1 (5 bases). Trimming shortened V by 3 bases and J by 4 bases, and 9 bases separated the two germline ends. The CDR3 contains 14 residues. Germline V gives CDR1 MDHEN, CDR2 SYDVKM. The CDR3 sequence is CASSFTGVNEKLFF. The DNA of the CDR3 is TGTGCCAGCAGTTTTACAGGCGTTAATGAAAAACTGTTTTTT.

The chain uses TRBV10-3 and TRBJ2-1, with TRBD2 matching 11 bases. The CDR3 consists of 14 residues. With 5 bases clipped from V and 9 bases from J, the junction kept 6 bases outside the gene matches. CDR1 is ENHRY, CDR2 SYGVKD, per germline. The CDR3 DNA sequence: TGTGCCATCAGTACCGGGACTAGCGGTCCTGAGCAGTTCTTC. Encoded protein: CAISTGTSGPEQFF.

The genes are TRBV13 and TRBJ2-5, with TRBD1 matching 9 bases. V gave up 5 bases and J gave up 5 bases; unmatched junction bases: 6. This CDR3 has 14 amino acids. CDR1 is PRHDT, CDR2 FYEKMQ, per germline (reference sequence). For the CDR3, the DNA is TGTGCCAGCAGCCACACAGGGGGCCGGGAGACCCAGTACTTC. Its translation is CASSHTGGRETQYF.

The chain joins TRBV19 to TRBJ2-5; 10 positions agree with TRBD2. The CDR3 has 16 residues. Unmatched junction bases numbered 8, after V lost 4 bases and J lost 3 bases. CDR1 is LNHDA, CDR2 SQIVND, per germline (reference sequence). The CDR3: CASSSPGLAPKETQYF. DNA for the CDR3: TGTGCCAGTAGTAGTCCGGGACTAGCGCCAAAAGAGACCCAGTACTTC.

The V gene is TRBV18, the J gene TRBJ2-2; a weak D match, TRBD2 (6 bases). Germline CDR1 is KGHSH and CDR2 is LQKENI. The CDR3 is made up of 17 amino acids. V lost 2 bases to trimming and J lost 2 bases, with 15 bases between them. This chain's CDR3 is CASSPGKPSANTGELFF. In nucleotides, the CDR3 is TGTGCCAGCTCACCAGGGAAGCCTAGCGCCAACACCGGGGAGCTGTTTTTT. Variable domain in full (rest from reference TRBV18 and TRBJ2-2): NAGVMQNPRHLVRRRGQEARLRCSPMKGHSHVYWYRQLPEEGLKFMVYLQKENIIDESGMPKERFSAEFPKEGPSILRIQQVVRGDSAAYFCASSPGKPSANTGELFFGEGSRLTVL.

On this clone: The junction departs from germline at one end; a sequencing error may be responsible. The rearrangement uses TRBV5-1 and TRBJ2-3; 11 nucleotides agree with TRBD2. This CDR3 is 17 amino acids long. The germline CDR1 and CDR2 sequences are SGHRS and YFSETQ. The DNA for the CDR3 is TGCGCCAGCGGCTTTGGTAGCGGGAGGGCCGGCACAGATACGCAGTATTTT. It yields the protein CASGFGSGRAGTDTQYF.